This TCR beta chain was sequenced during a study of blood T cell repertoires in COVID-19. Looked up from germline, CDR1 is SGDLS and CDR2 is YYNGEE. V was clipped by 4 bases and J by 4 bases; unmatched bases: 7. The CDR3 runs to 14 residues. Method: immunoSEQ multiplex PCR; TCRdb's copy keeps in-frame clones and lacks some. The sample contains around 300,000 clones, 85% to 90% of which appear only once. The chain combines TRBV9 with TRBJ1-1, with TRBD1 identical over 7 bases. The sequence was collected from a woman between 25 and 40 years old with COVID-19, enrolled during active disease. Specimen: peripheral blood. CDR3: CASSFLEGATEAFF. The CDR3, as DNA: TGTGCCAGCAGCTTCCTGGAGGGGGCCACTGAAGCTTTCTTT.